The following is a T cell receptor (beta chain) sequence with its context. Its antigen is undetermined. One end of the junction varies from germline; a read error may be responsible. The CDR3 totals 13 residues. The germline CDR1 and CDR2 sequences are SGHTA and FQGNSA. The source of the sample is a study of Graves' ophthalmopathy and Graves' hyperthyroidism. Study-level findings and limits: Predictions made by the model for ophthalmopathy progression reached roughly 64% sensitivity and almost 75% specificity.

RNA transcripts were the template, and TCR beta CDR3 regions were amplified from them. Investigators did first-round RT-PCR with HTBI primers, then second-round multiplex PCR. Each CDR3 protein gets one entry after TCRdb re-called the multiplex PCR reads with MiXCR. The sample holds about 700,000 distinct CDR3 sequences, approximately 40% seen once. If patients had other autoimmune diseases, uncontrolled infections, pregnancy or lactation, they were excluded. Clinicians made diagnoses from clinical symptoms, serum thyroxine, TRAb, thyroid ultrasound and orbital computed tomography. The sample was peripheral blood. This TCR came from an adult man with Graves' ophthalmopathy. V is TRBV7-2 and J is TRBJ1-2, with D possibly TRBD1 on 6 matching bases. The CDR3 nucleotides read TGCGCCAGCAGCCACCCAGGGGCGTATGGCTACACCTTC. It is translated as CASSHPGAYGYTF.